A selection of T cell receptor beta chains follows, all from one sample in a study of blood T cell repertoires in COVID-19. Profiling relied on immunoSEQ multiplex PCR, and the TCRdb table lists in-frame clones only, not all of them. This table has under 70,000 clones, more than 65% appearing once. Sequenced input: peripheral blood. These receptors were obtained from a woman of 80 years or more with active or convalescent COVID-19. Each CDR3 is given with its conserved first and last residue. D genes are given only for firm matches. Size is stated for part of the rows, as once, few or many counts, or as a class when the clone is expanded.

D gene,J gene,clone size,CDR3 length,V gene,CDR3 protein,CDR3 DNA
TRBD1,TRBJ2-2,-,16,TRBV3-1/TRBV3-2,CASSQLGQGATGELFF,TGTGCCAGCAGCCAGTTGGGCCAGGGGGCTACCGGGGAGCTGTTTTTT
-,TRBJ1-4,few,15,TRBV5-1,CASSSEDRGSEKLFF,TGCGCCAGCAGCTCGGAGGACAGAGGCTCTGAAAAACTGTTTTTT
TRBD1,TRBJ2-1,-,16,TRBV11-1,CASSSTGFSSYNEQFF,TGTGCCAGCAGCTCGACAGGGTTCAGCTCCTACAATGAGCAGTTCTTC
TRBD1,TRBJ1-1,-,14,TRBV5-4,CASSSKDRETEAFF,TGTGCCAGCAGCTCTAAGGACAGGGAGACTGAAGCTTTCTTT
TRBD1,TRBJ1-2,-,16,TRBV5-6,CASSLGPGQGNYGYTF,TGTGCCAGCAGCTTGGGACCGGGACAGGGTAACTATGGCTACACCTTC
-,TRBJ1-1,-,17,TRBV7-9,CASSLIRDLGLNTEAFF,TGTGCCAGCAGCTTAATCCGGGACTTAGGATTGAACACTGAAGCTTTCTTT
-,TRBJ1-4,-,14,TRBV2,CASSAGVSFEKLFF,TGTGCCAGCAGTGCAGGGGTATCTTTCGAAAAACTGTTTTTT
-,TRBJ1-1,-,13,TRBV12-3/TRBV12-4,CASSETVNTEAFF,TGTGCCAGCAGTGAGACAGTAAACACTGAAGCTTTCTTT
-,TRBJ1-1,-,13,TRBV19,CASSLGRNTEAFF,TGTGCCAGTAGTCTGGGCCGGAACACTGAAGCTTTCTTT
-,TRBJ1-1,-,13,TRBV7-3,CASSLSGNTEAFF,TGTGCCAGCAGCTTGTCGGGAAACACTGAAGCTTTCTTT
TRBD2,TRBJ2-1,-,17,TRBV5-4,CASSLPSGGLIGDEQFF,TGTGCCAGCAGCTTGCCCAGCGGGGGGCTTATTGGGGATGAGCAGTTCTTC
-,TRBJ1-2,few,16,TRBV2,CASSEVTGRGGYGYTF,TGTGCCAGCAGTGAAGTAACAGGGAGGGGGGGCTATGGCTACACCTTC
-,TRBJ2-3,-,14,TRBV3-1/TRBV3-2,CASSRRGTSDTQYF,TGTGCCAGCAGCCGCCGGGGTACTTCAGATACGCAGTATTTT
-,TRBJ1-1,-,12,TRBV29-1,CSTQEMNTEAFF,TGCAGCACCCAGGAAATGAACACTGAAGCTTTCTTT
TRBD1,TRBJ2-5,-,13,TRBV9,CASSQGVLETQYF,TGTGCCAGCAGCCAGGGGGTATTGGAGACCCAGTACTTC
-,TRBJ2-3,few,12,TRBV3-1/TRBV3-2,CASSQLADTQYF,TGTGCCAGCAGCCAACTAGCGGATACGCAGTATTTT
TRBD2,TRBJ2-5,-,17,TRBV5-4,CASSQPGGSGVRETQYF,TGTGCCAGCAGCCAACCGGGGGGTAGCGGAGTGAGGGAGACCCAGTACTTC
-,TRBJ2-7,-,14,TRBV2,CASSESDGAYEQYF,TGTGCCAGCAGTGAAAGCGACGGGGCCTACGAGCAGTACTTC
-,TRBJ1-6,-,15,TRBV6-5,CASSVQLTYNSPLHF,TGTGCCAGCAGCGTACAGCTTACCTATAATTCACCCCTCCACTTT
TRBD1,TRBJ1-4,-,15,TRBV2,CASSEDRGFNEKLFF,TGTGCCAGCAGTGAAGACAGGGGATTTAATGAAAAACTGTTTTTT
-,TRBJ2-1,-,17,TRBV3-1/TRBV3-2,CASSQERRAASYNEQFF,TGTGCCAGCAGCCAAGAAAGGCGGGCGGCCTCCTACAATGAGCAGTTCTTC
-,TRBJ1-4,-,13,TRBV2,CASRSEGLGAQCF,TGTGCCAGCAGGTCGGAGGGCTTGGGTGCACAGTGCTTT
TRBD1,TRBJ1-5,-,16,TRBV2,CASSGQGAGSNQPQHF,TGTGCCAGCAGCGGACAGGGGGCGGGAAGCAATCAGCCCCAGCATTTT